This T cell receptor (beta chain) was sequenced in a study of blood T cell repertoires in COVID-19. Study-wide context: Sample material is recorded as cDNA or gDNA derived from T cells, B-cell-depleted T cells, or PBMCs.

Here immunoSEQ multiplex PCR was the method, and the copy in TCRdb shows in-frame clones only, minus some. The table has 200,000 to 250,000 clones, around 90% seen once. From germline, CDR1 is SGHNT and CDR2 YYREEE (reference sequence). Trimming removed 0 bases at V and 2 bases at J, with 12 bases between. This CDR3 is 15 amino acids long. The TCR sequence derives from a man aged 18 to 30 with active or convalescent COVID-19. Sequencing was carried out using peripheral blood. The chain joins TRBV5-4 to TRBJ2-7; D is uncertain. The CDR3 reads CASSLGPAITYEQYF. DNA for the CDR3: TGTGCCAGCAGCTTGGGTCCAGCGATAACCTACGAGCAGTACTTC.